This is a list of T cell receptor beta chains from one sample in a study of cytomegalovirus exposure and HLA in healthy donors. The data were produced by immunoSEQ multiplex PCR, yet TCRdb's version contains in-frame clones alone and is incomplete. The sample includes approximately 160,000 clones, about four fifths of them seen just once. Input material: PBMCs. These receptors were collected from a man in his late teens or twenties in good health and CMV-seronegative. Each CDR3 is given with its conserved first and last residue. The order of the fields is J gene, D gene, clone size, V gene, CDR3 protein, CDR3 DNA. D genes are given only for firm matches. Not every row has a clone size; where given, it reads once, few, many or a size class.

J gene: TRBJ2-2
D gene: .
clone size: .
V gene: TRBV5-4
CDR3 protein: CASSLVSSGELFF
CDR3 DNA: TGTGCCAGCAGCTTGGTTAGCTCCGGGGAGCTGTTTTTT

J gene: TRBJ1-5
D gene: .
clone size: .
V gene: TRBV6-1
CDR3 protein: CASSEQRGNQPQHF
CDR3 DNA: TGTGCCAGCAGTGAACAAAGAGGCAATCAGCCCCAGCATTTT

J gene: TRBJ1-6
D gene: TRBD1
clone size: .
V gene: TRBV11-2
CDR3 protein: CASSLDMDRVASPLHF
CDR3 DNA: TGTGCCAGCAGCTTAGATATGGACAGGGTAGCTTCACCCCTCCACTTT

J gene: TRBJ1-4
D gene: .
clone size: .
V gene: TRBV25-1
CDR3 protein: CASSDTSFNEKLFF
CDR3 DNA: TGTGCCAGCAGTGATACGAGTTTTAATGAAAAACTGTTTTTT

J gene: TRBJ2-2
D gene: TRBD2
clone size: .
V gene: TRBV5-4
CDR3 protein: CASSLELGGAVGELFF
CDR3 DNA: TGTGCCAGCAGCTTGGAACTCGGGGGGGCCGTCGGGGAGCTGTTTTTT

J gene: TRBJ1-1
D gene: .
clone size: once
V gene: TRBV25-1
CDR3 protein: CASWGENTEAFF
CDR3 DNA: TGTGCCAGCTGGGGAGAGAACACTGAAGCTTTCTTT

J gene: TRBJ1-5
D gene: TRBD1
clone size: .
V gene: TRBV9
CDR3 protein: CASSATGDPNQPQHF
CDR3 DNA: TGTGCCAGCAGCGCAACAGGGGACCCCAATCAGCCCCAGCATTTT

J gene: TRBJ2-1
D gene: TRBD2
clone size: .
V gene: TRBV9
CDR3 protein: CASSVVPAGGKEQFF
CDR3 DNA: TGTGCCAGCAGCGTAGTTCCTGCGGGAGGAAAGGAGCAGTTCTTC

J gene: TRBJ2-3
D gene: TRBD2
clone size: .
V gene: TRBV5-1
CDR3 protein: CASSLALKTSGGTDTQYF
CDR3 DNA: TGCGCCAGCAGCTTGGCCCTCAAGACTAGCGGAGGAACAGATACGCAGTATTTT

J gene: TRBJ1-4
D gene: TRBD1
clone size: .
V gene: TRBV6-5
CDR3 protein: CASSRTGEGEKLFF
CDR3 DNA: TGTGCCAGCAGCCGGACAGGGGAAGGTGAAAAACTGTTTTTT

J gene: TRBJ2-3
D gene: TRBD2
clone size: .
V gene: TRBV5-8
CDR3 protein: CASSPSGADTQYF
CDR3 DNA: TGTGCCAGCAGCCCCAGCGGGGCAGATACGCAGTATTTT

J gene: TRBJ2-5
D gene: TRBD2
clone size: .
V gene: TRBV30
CDR3 protein: CASEAGGGETQYF
CDR3 DNA: TGTGCCAGTGAAGCGGGAGGTGGAGAGACCCAGTACTTC

J gene: TRBJ1-6
D gene: .
clone size: .
V gene: TRBV11-2
CDR3 protein: CASRSPSGGFYNSPLHF
CDR3 DNA: TGTGCCAGCAGATCCCCTTCGGGGGGGTTTTATAATTCACCCCTCCACTTT

J gene: TRBJ2-2
D gene: TRBD2
clone size: .
V gene: TRBV2
CDR3 protein: CASRGLAGGHRTGELFF
CDR3 DNA: TGTGCCAGCAGAGGATTAGCGGGGGGGCATCGCACCGGGGAGCTGTTTTTT

J gene: TRBJ2-7
D gene: TRBD1
clone size: .
V gene: TRBV6-5
CDR3 protein: CASSFFKGAREQYF
CDR3 DNA: TGTGCCAGCAGTTTTTTTAAGGGGGCGAGGGAGCAGTACTTC

J gene: TRBJ2-4
D gene: TRBD1
clone size: .
V gene: TRBV15
CDR3 protein: CATSRPGQGGKNIQYF
CDR3 DNA: TGTGCCACCAGCAGACCGGGACAGGGTGGGAAAAACATTCAGTACTTC

J gene: TRBJ2-7
D gene: .
clone size: .
V gene: TRBV6-1
CDR3 protein: CASRTGSAYEQYF
CDR3 DNA: TGTGCCTCCCGGACGGGGAGTGCCTACGAGCAGTACTTC

J gene: TRBJ2-7
D gene: .
clone size: .
V gene: TRBV11-2
CDR3 protein: CASRITGFRLPPYEQYF
CDR3 DNA: TGTGCCAGCAGAATAACAGGGTTTAGGCTTCCTCCCTACGAGCAGTACTTC

J gene: TRBJ2-2
D gene: TRBD2
clone size: .
V gene: TRBV28
CDR3 protein: CASSLDGRANTGELFF
CDR3 DNA: TGTGCCAGCAGTTTAGACGGGAGGGCGAATACCGGGGAGCTGTTTTTT

J gene: TRBJ2-7
D gene: .
clone size: .
V gene: TRBV5-4
CDR3 protein: CASSLFLAGYEQYF
CDR3 DNA: TGTGCCAGCAGCTTGTTTCTGGCAGGATACGAGCAGTACTTC

J gene: TRBJ2-7
D gene: .
clone size: .
V gene: TRBV7-9
CDR3 protein: CSSSLDTDEQYF
CDR3 DNA: TGTTCCAGCAGCTTAGATACTGACGAGCAGTACTTC

J gene: TRBJ1-5
D gene: .
clone size: .
V gene: TRBV30
CDR3 protein: CAWSVLEGDQPQHF
CDR3 DNA: TGTGCCTGGAGTGTACTCGAAGGGGATCAGCCCCAGCATTTT

J gene: TRBJ1-2
D gene: .
clone size: .
V gene: TRBV7-2
CDR3 protein: CASSLVGSLTF
CDR3 DNA: TGTGCCAGCAGCTTAGTCGGTTCTCTAACCTTC

J gene: TRBJ1-1
D gene: .
clone size: once
V gene: TRBV4-1
CDR3 protein: CASSQVGEGWGTEAFF
CDR3 DNA: TGCGCCAGCAGCCAAGTCGGGGAAGGTTGGGGCACTGAAGCTTTCTTT

J gene: TRBJ2-1
D gene: TRBD2
clone size: .
V gene: TRBV7-2
CDR3 protein: CASSLVGREGGDEQFF
CDR3 DNA: TGTGCCAGCAGCTTAGTGGGGCGGGAGGGGGGAGATGAGCAGTTCTTC

J gene: TRBJ2-3
D gene: .
clone size: few
V gene: TRBV4-1
CDR3 protein: CASSQDGSGWSTDTQYF
CDR3 DNA: TGCGCCAGCAGCCAAGATGGGAGTGGATGGAGCACAGATACGCAGTATTTT

J gene: TRBJ2-1
D gene: .
clone size: .
V gene: TRBV28
CDR3 protein: CASSLSTTGSGNEQFF
CDR3 DNA: TGTGCCAGCAGTTTGTCTACTACAGGGTCGGGCAATGAGCAGTTCTTC

J gene: TRBJ2-2
D gene: TRBD2
clone size: .
V gene: TRBV9
CDR3 protein: CASSATSGMSGELFF
CDR3 DNA: TGTGCCAGCAGCGCCACTAGCGGGATGTCCGGGGAGCTGTTTTTT

J gene: TRBJ1-1
D gene: .
clone size: few
V gene: TRBV6-5
CDR3 protein: CASISQGMNTEAFF
CDR3 DNA: TGTGCCAGCATCTCGCAGGGGATGAACACTGAAGCTTTCTTT

J gene: TRBJ1-3
D gene: .
clone size: .
V gene: TRBV4-3
CDR3 protein: CASSLGNTIYF
CDR3 DNA: TGCGCCAGCAGCCTAGGAAACACCATATATTTT

J gene: TRBJ2-7
D gene: TRBD1
clone size: .
V gene: TRBV5-1
CDR3 protein: CASSTQTGDEQYF
CDR3 DNA: TGCGCCAGCTCCACCCAGACAGGGGACGAGCAGTACTTC

J gene: TRBJ2-7
D gene: TRBD2
clone size: .
V gene: TRBV6-1
CDR3 protein: CASRGSGLTYEQYF
CDR3 DNA: TGTGCCAGCAGGGGTAGCGGGCTGACCTACGAGCAGTACTTC

J gene: TRBJ1-2
D gene: TRBD1
clone size: once
V gene: TRBV7-2
CDR3 protein: CASSLGDRRPYGYTF
CDR3 DNA: TGTGCCAGCAGCTTAGGGGACAGAAGACCTTATGGCTACACCTTC

J gene: TRBJ2-3
D gene: TRBD2
clone size: .
V gene: TRBV7-3
CDR3 protein: CASIPWTSGVTDTQYF
CDR3 DNA: TGTGCCAGCATTCCGTGGACTAGCGGGGTCACAGATACGCAGTATTTT

J gene: TRBJ1-1
D gene: .
clone size: few
V gene: TRBV6-6
CDR3 protein: CASRLLGGTEAFF
CDR3 DNA: TGTGCCAGCAGGCTACTAGGGGGCACTGAAGCTTTCTTT

J gene: TRBJ2-1
D gene: .
clone size: .
V gene: TRBV18
CDR3 protein: CASSPEVAYNEQFF
CDR3 DNA: TGTGCCAGCTCACCCGAAGTAGCCTACAATGAGCAGTTCTTC

J gene: TRBJ2-6
D gene: TRBD1
clone size: .
V gene: TRBV9
CDR3 protein: CASSSRTGATSGANVLTF
CDR3 DNA: TGTGCCAGCAGCTCCAGGACAGGGGCGACCTCTGGGGCCAACGTCCTGACTTTC

J gene: TRBJ2-3
D gene: .
clone size: .
V gene: TRBV25-1
CDR3 protein: CASSDWRVTSTDTQYF
CDR3 DNA: TGTGCCAGCAGTGATTGGAGGGTAACTAGCACAGATACGCAGTATTTT

J gene: TRBJ1-5
D gene: TRBD1
clone size: .
V gene: TRBV19
CDR3 protein: CASRPRTGYQPQHF
CDR3 DNA: TGTGCCAGTAGACCCAGGACAGGGTATCAGCCCCAGCATTTT

J gene: TRBJ2-7
D gene: TRBD1
clone size: .
V gene: TRBV19
CDR3 protein: CASQSGTGTYEQYF
CDR3 DNA: TGTGCCAGTCAGTCCGGGACAGGGACCTACGAGCAGTACTTC

J gene: TRBJ1-2
D gene: .
clone size: .
V gene: TRBV10-3
CDR3 protein: CAFRQSDNYGYTF
CDR3 DNA: TGTGCCTTCCGACAGTCGGATAACTATGGCTACACCTTC

J gene: TRBJ2-7
D gene: TRBD2
clone size: .
V gene: TRBV6-5
CDR3 protein: CASSYSRGSVYEQYF
CDR3 DNA: TGTGCCAGCAGTTACTCCCGCGGGAGTGTTTACGAGCAGTACTTC